These T cell receptor beta chains were read from a single sample in a study of shared clonotypes between healthy human individuals. Here immunoSEQ multiplex PCR was the method, and the copy in TCRdb shows in-frame clones only, minus some. The table records 2 million to 2.5 million clones, about nine tenths of them present only once. The sample consisted of naive CD4+ T cells from PBMCs. The receptors derive from a young man in good health. Some clones in this sample may be carry-over from other donors' samples. Each CDR3 is given with its conserved first and last residue. Fields, in order: V gene, D gene, clone size, J gene, CDR3 protein, CDR3 DNA. D genes are given only for firm matches. Clone size appears in some rows only: once, few, many, or a class for an expanded clone.

TRBV4-1	-	-	TRBJ2-1	CASSQVRGTGTRQFF	TGCGCCAGCAGCCAAGTACGAGGGACCGGGACCCGGCAGTTCTTC
TRBV4-2	-	-	TRBJ2-7	CASSQLTDRTPYEQYF	TGTGCCAGCAGCCAGTTAACTGACAGAACCCCCTACGAGCAGTACTTC
TRBV5-1	-	once	TRBJ2-3	CASSLVGVTDTQYF	TGCGCCAGCAGCTTGGTAGGGGTTACAGATACGCAGTATTTT
TRBV28	-	once	TRBJ2-7	CASSTAYYEQYF	TGTGCCAGCAGTACAGCTTACTACGAGCAGTACTTC
TRBV19	-	-	TRBJ2-5	CASSIGGTQETQYF	TGTGCCAGTAGTATAGGGGGGACCCAAGAGACCCAGTACTTC
TRBV5-1	-	-	TRBJ1-2	CASSWGVSDGYTF	TGCGCCAGCAGCTGGGGGGTGTCGGATGGCTACACCTTC
TRBV10-3	TRBD2	-	TRBJ2-1	CAISELGLAGGVEQFF	TGTGCCATCAGTGAATTAGGACTAGCGGGCGGGGTTGAGCAGTTCTTC
TRBV19	-	-	TRBJ2-1	CASTQDRTPLDEQFF	TGTGCCAGTACCCAGGACCGGACGCCTTTGGATGAGCAGTTCTTC
TRBV28	TRBD2	-	TRBJ2-2	CASSSPSGANTGELFF	TGTGCCAGCAGTTCGCCTAGCGGAGCGAACACCGGGGAGCTGTTTTTT
TRBV2	TRBD2	-	TRBJ2-7	CASSGAGVSEQYF	TGTGCCAGCAGTGGCGCGGGAGTATCCGAGCAGTACTTC
TRBV6-5	-	-	TRBJ2-7	CASSPGPSSEQYF	TGTGCCAGCAGTCCCGGGCCGTCCTCCGAGCAGTACTTC
TRBV5-1	TRBD1	once	TRBJ1-4	CASGETGATNEKLFF	TGCGCCAGCGGGGAAACAGGGGCAACTAATGAAAAACTGTTTTTT
TRBV5-4	-	-	TRBJ2-7	CASSPQGSYEQYF	TGTGCCAGCAGCCCACAGGGATCCTACGAGCAGTACTTC
TRBV6-5	-	-	TRBJ2-7	CASTKSGGYEQYF	TGTGCCAGCACCAAGTCAGGGGGGTACGAGCAGTACTTC
TRBV5-1	-	-	TRBJ2-7	CASSEGPPSYEQYF	TGCGCCAGCAGCGAGGGGCCTCCCTCCTACGAGCAGTACTTC
TRBV4-3	-	-	TRBJ1-2	CASSQGRPVIYGYTF	TGCGCCAGCAGCCAAGGACGGCCCGTCATCTATGGCTACACCTTC
TRBV7-2	-	-	TRBJ1-2	CASSPPGAGGSQGYTF	TGTGCCAGCAGCCCCCCTGGCGCGGGGGGATCTCAGGGCTACACCTTC
TRBV4-2	-	-	TRBJ2-1	CASSPGGSYNEQFF	TGTGCCAGCAGCCCCGGCGGGTCCTACAATGAGCAGTTCTTC
TRBV5-1	-	-	TRBJ2-7	CASSLETGEYEQYF	TGCGCCAGCAGCCTAGAGACAGGAGAGTACGAGCAGTACTTC
TRBV9	-	-	TRBJ2-3	CASSVGTALDTQYF	TGTGCCAGCAGCGTAGGGACTGCATTAGATACGCAGTATTTT
TRBV18	TRBD2	-	TRBJ2-1	CASSQGLAGHNEQFF	TGTGCCAGCTCACAAGGACTAGCGGGACACAATGAGCAGTTCTTC
TRBV6-6	-	-	TRBJ1-2	CASSRAGLGYTF	TGTGCCAGCAGTCGTGCGGGACTCGGCTACACCTTC
TRBV7-9	-	-	TRBJ1-2	CASSLNTGRTNYGYTF	TGTGCCAGCAGCTTGAATACAGGGAGAACTAACTATGGCTACACCTTC
TRBV7-9	TRBD1	few	TRBJ1-1	CASSLRQGSTEAFF	TGTGCCAGCAGCTTACGACAGGGAAGCACTGAAGCTTTCTTT
TRBV29-1	-	-	TRBJ2-5	CSGHRADETQYF	TGCAGCGGACACAGGGCGGACGAGACCCAGTACTTC
TRBV28	-	-	TRBJ1-2	CASSLSGGYGYTF	TGTGCCAGCAGTTTAAGTGGAGGCTATGGCTACACCTTC
TRBV28	TRBD1	-	TRBJ2-7	CASRDRGEQYF	TGTGCCAGCAGGGACAGGGGCGAGCAGTACTTC
TRBV5-1	TRBD1	-	TRBJ2-1	CASSGQGSSYNEQFF	TGCGCCAGCAGCGGACAGGGCAGCTCCTACAATGAGCAGTTCTTC
TRBV28	-	-	TRBJ2-7	CASSLGRIYEQYF	TGTGCCAGCAGTTTAGGGCGGATCTACGAGCAGTACTTC
TRBV7-6	-	-	TRBJ2-7	CASRAGRAREQYF	TGTGCCAGCAGGGCCGGACGGGCGAGGGAGCAGTACTTC
TRBV19	TRBD1	-	TRBJ2-7	CASSADGTGVNEQYF	TGTGCCAGTAGTGCAGACGGGACAGGGGTTAACGAGCAGTACTTC
TRBV7-9	-	-	TRBJ2-5	CASSSPRGSPGSRQETQYF	TGTGCCAGCAGCTCCCCGCGTGGGTCCCCAGGGAGCAGACAAGAGACCCAGTACTTC
TRBV7-9	-	-	TRBJ1-1	CASSQGRVRLNTEAFF	TGTGCCAGCAGCCAGGGTAGGGTGAGGCTGAACACTGAAGCTTTCTTT
TRBV28	TRBD2	-	TRBJ2-7	CASKTGGSYEQYF	TGTGCCAGCAAAACGGGCGGGAGCTACGAGCAGTACTTC
TRBV28	-	-	TRBJ2-7	CASSRGGTTSPPYEQYF	TGTGCCAGCAGTCGTGGGGGGACGACCTCGCCCCCCTACGAGCAGTACTTC
TRBV6-6	TRBD1	-	TRBJ2-7	CASSRGQGVFNYEQYF	TGTGCCAGCAGTCGCGGACAGGGGGTTTTTAACTACGAGCAGTACTTC
TRBV5-4	-	once	TRBJ2-7	CASSLFGATNEQYF	TGTGCCAGCAGCCTCTTCGGGGCCACTAACGAGCAGTACTTC
TRBV4-1	-	-	TRBJ2-7	CASSQVTTAKQYF	TGCGCCAGCAGCCAAGTCACCACAGCCAAGCAGTACTTC
TRBV9	TRBD1	once	TRBJ2-3	CASSARPGTETDTQYF	TGTGCCAGCAGCGCCCGTCCCGGGACAGAAACAGATACGCAGTATTTT
TRBV14	-	-	TRBJ2-7	CASSQGDEGTYEQYF	TGTGCCAGCAGCCAAGGGGATGAGGGGACCTACGAGCAGTACTTC
TRBV9	TRBD1	-	TRBJ2-1	CASSGGQGAVVNEQFF	TGTGCCAGCAGCGGGGGACAGGGGGCAGTGGTGAATGAGCAGTTCTTC
TRBV18	-	-	TRBJ2-6	CASSLPILANVLTF	TGTGCCAGCTCCCTCCCGATATTGGCCAACGTCCTGACTTTC
TRBV7-3	-	-	TRBJ2-2	CASSSIRTGELFF	TGTGCCAGCAGCTCCATCCGGACCGGGGAGCTGTTTTTT
TRBV2	-	-	TRBJ2-5	CASSEPRTQYF	TGTGCCAGCAGTGAACCAAGAACCCAATACTTC
TRBV18	TRBD1	-	TRBJ1-1	CASSPIRNRGGNTEAFF	TGTGCCAGCTCACCAATTAGAAACAGGGGGGGGAACACTGAAGCTTTCTTT
TRBV9	-	-	TRBJ2-3	CASSPPGGADTQYF	TGTGCCAGCAGCCCCCCGGGTGGGGCAGATACGCAGTATTTT
TRBV6-5	-	-	TRBJ2-3	CASRPRGAGDTQYF	TGTGCCAGCAGACCCAGAGGAGCCGGTGATACGCAGTATTTT
TRBV7-9	-	-	TRBJ2-5	CASSQGRPKETQYF	TGTGCCAGCAGCCAGGGCAGACCTAAAGAGACCCAGTACTTC